This T cell receptor (beta chain) appears in the sequencing data of a study of cytomegalovirus exposure and HLA in healthy donors. V lost 3 bases and J lost 3; bases outside the gene matches: 5. The length of the CDR3 is 15 residues. Germline loops: CDR1 SGHTA, CDR2 FQGNSA. The PCR used 60 Vbeta and 13 Jbeta primers. The data were produced by immunoSEQ multiplex PCR, yet TCRdb's version contains in-frame clones alone and is incomplete. The sample lists around 140,000 clones, about 64% occurring once. This receptor was obtained from a middle-aged woman in good health and CMV-seronegative. The sample consisted of PBMCs. The rearrangement joins TRBV7-2 to TRBJ2-1, with 7 bases aligning to TRBD1. CDR3 sequence (DNA): TGTGCCAGCAGCTTCCAGACAGGGCTCTACAATGAGCAGTTCTTC. Its translation is CASSFQTGLYNEQFF.